This TCR beta chain was identified in a study of blood T cell repertoires in COVID-19. Study overall: The United States, Italy and Spain supplied acute and convalescent COVID-19 samples. PBMCs, B-cell-depleted T cells, or T cells were the source of the cDNA or gDNA that made up the material.

CDR1 and CDR2 (germline): SGHTA, FQGTGA. The CDR3 has 14 amino acids. Trimming removed 6 bases from V and 3 bases from J, with 14 bases in between. Per the study methods: Estimation of nucleated cell counts was performed using reference gene primer amplification. Here immunoSEQ multiplex PCR was the method, and the copy in TCRdb shows in-frame clones only, minus some. D and trimming come from the DNA, and the V and J calls and clone size come from that table. The sample records about 280,000 clones, roughly nine tenths being singletons. This clone showed up just once. What was sequenced was peripheral blood. V is TRBV7-3 and J is TRBJ1-1; TRBD1 is a possible D gene (6 bases). The TCR originated in a woman between 50 and 59 years old who had recovered from COVID-19. The CDR3 loop is CASSQQGGDTEAFF. CDR3 coding DNA: TGTGCCAGCAGTCAACAGGGCGGCGACACTGAAGCTTTCTTT.